Listed here are 24 T cell receptor beta chains from one sample, sequenced in a study of OX40 agonist ivuxolimab in advanced cancers. Measured with immunoSEQ multiplex PCR; TCRdb has only the in-frame clones, and not every one. The table includes about 75,000 clones, about 85% detected once. Sample: CD4+ or CD8+ T cells sorted from blood, taken in a trial of the OX40 agonist ivuxolimab. The receptors were sampled from an adult with an advanced solid tumor such as melanoma, head and neck, liver or kidney cancer.

This clone was detected only a few times. The rearrangement joins TRBV5-4 to TRBJ2-2, with D possibly matching TRBD1 (5 bases). This CDR3 has 16 residues. Trimming pared 0 bases from V and 0 bases from J, leaving 9 bases between. Per germline, CDR1 SGHNT and CDR2 YYREEE (reference sequence). In DNA form, the CDR3 reads TGTGCCAGCAGCTTGGCCAGGGCTCCGAACACCGGGGAGCTGTTTTTT. It yields the protein CASSLARAPNTGELFF.

This chain joins TRBV2 and TRBJ2-4, with a possible D match to TRBD2 (6 bases). CDR3 length equals 13 residues. V was cut by 8 bases and J by 3 bases, with 11 bases left in between. Germline CDR1 reads SNHLY; CDR2 reads FYNNEI. Here the CDR3 DNA reads TGTGCCAGCGCGGCGGGGAACAAAAACATTCAGTACTTC. Translating gives CASAAGNKNIQYF. Supplemented by reference TRBV2 and TRBJ2-4, the full variable domain reads EPEVTQTPSHQVTQMGQEVILRCVPISNHLYFYWYRQILGQKVEFLVSFYNNEISEKSEIFDDQFSVERPDGSNFTLKIRSTKLEDSAMYFCASAAGNKNIQYFGAGTRLSVL.

The genes are TRBV11-3 and TRBJ2-2, with D perhaps TRBD1 (6 bases). Germline loops: CDR1 SGHNT, CDR2 YENEEA. The CDR3 is 15 amino acids. With 3 bases removed from V and 1 base from J, the gap between germline ends came to 9 bases. The CDR3 coding sequence is TGTGCCAGCAGCTTCAGGGGCGTGAACACCGGGGAGCTGTTTTTT. It specifies CASSFRGVNTGELFF.

V and J are TRBV15 and TRBJ1-3; D not resolved. The V gene lost 5 bases and the J gene lost 3 bases, with 11 bases spanning the gap. Germline CDR1 is LNHNV and CDR2 is YYDKDF (reference sequence). The CDR3 runs to 14 residues. The CDR3 DNA is TGTGCCACCAGCGACCGTTATTTTGGAAACACCATATATTTT. Translated: CATSDRYFGNTIYF.

The rearrangement uses TRBV4-2 and TRBJ2-1; 11 nucleotides align to TRBD2. The germline V gene encodes CDR1 LGHNA and CDR2 YNFKEQ. The trim removed 5 bases at V and 8 bases at J, leaving 17 bases unmatched. The CDR3 loop spans 18 amino acids. This CDR3 reads CASSGSTRRLAGGHEQFF. CDR3 nucleotide sequence: TGTGCCAGCAGCGGCTCTACGCGTCGGCTAGCGGGGGGACATGAGCAGTTCTTC.

This chain joins TRBV19 and TRBJ2-1; 9 positions agree with TRBD2. Germline assignment: CDR1 LNHDA and CDR2 SQIVND (reference sequence). Trimming took 7 bases from V and 6 from J; bases not matched to a gene: 10. The CDR3 is 15 residues long. The CDR3 coding sequence is TGTGCCAGTAAGGGAGCGGGAGGAGGATTCAATGAGCAGTTCTTC. Protein: CASKGAGGGFNEQFF.

J is TRBJ2-2 and V is TRBV2; D gene uncertain. Between the trimmed V and J ends, which lost 2 bases and 4 bases, there was a span of 5 bases. Per the germline V gene, CDR1 is SNHLY and CDR2 is FYNNEI. This CDR3 is built from 13 residues. CDR3 amino acids: CASSELITGELFF. CDR3 nucleotides: TGTGCCAGCAGTGAACTAATCACCGGGGAGCTGTTTTTT.

CDR3 region: CASSQQGRGGNQPQHF. The CDR3 region has the DNA TGTGCCAGCAGCCAACAGGGGAGGGGGGGCAATCAGCCCCAGCATTTT. V usage is TRBV7-8 and J usage is TRBJ1-5; 7 positions match TRBD1. CDR3 length: 16 residues. Germline-derived CDR1 and CDR2 are SGHVS and FQNEAQ. The junction had 9 bases not matched to a gene; V was cut back by 5 bases and J by 2 bases.

The rearrangement joins TRBV28 to TRBJ2-7; D gene ambiguous. There are 14 residues in the CDR3. V was pared by 10 bases and J by 0 bases, with 16 bases between. Looked up from germline, CDR1 is MDHEN and CDR2 is SYDVKM. The CDR3 loop reads CAICQTSPSYEQYF. The CDR3 DNA is TGTGCCATTTGTCAGACATCCCCCTCCTACGAGCAGTACTTC.

The chain couples TRBV27 to TRBJ2-1, with 10 bases lining up with TRBD2. Germline loops: CDR1 MNHEY, CDR2 SMNVEV (reference sequence). V shed 4 bases and J 8 bases; nucleotides not matched to a gene: 8. The CDR3 totals 15 residues. This chain's CDR3 is CASSSGSGRGDEQFF. The CDR3 region has the DNA TGTGCCAGCAGTTCGGGAAGCGGGAGGGGGGATGAGCAGTTCTTC.

The V gene is TRBV27, the J gene TRBJ2-5; 11 bases map to TRBD2. J was trimmed by 4 bases and V by 7 bases; bases with no gene match: 5. The CDR3 totals 14 residues. Per germline, CDR1 MNHEY and CDR2 SMNVEV (reference sequence). The CDR3 protein is CASMSLAGGETQYF. CDR3 nucleotides: TGTGCCAGCATGAGCCTAGCGGGGGGAGAGACCCAGTACTTC.

The rearrangement uses TRBV4-3 and TRBJ2-1; D gene ambiguous. The CDR3 extends over 16 amino acids. Germline V gives CDR1 LGHNA, CDR2 YSLEER. Trimming stripped 3 bases from V and 0 bases from J, with 12 bases between. DNA for the CDR3: TGCGCCAGCAGCCAGAATCACCTGAGCTCCTACAATGAGCAGTTCTTC. Protein sequence: CASSQNHLSSYNEQFF.

This chain links TRBV30 with TRBJ2-5; TRBD1 is a possible D gene (5 bases). The germline CDR1 and CDR2 sequences are GTSNPN and SVGIG (reference sequence). There are 13 residues in the CDR3. The V end lost 2 bases, the J end lost 3 bases, and 10 bases lay between the germline ends. The CDR3 coding sequence is TGTGCCTGGAGTAGGGGCTTGGAAGAGACCCAGTACTTC. This encodes CAWSRGLEETQYF.

This clone was detected only once. This chain uses TRBV6-6 with TRBJ2-7; D is unclear. The length of the CDR3 is 12 residues. Germline CDR1 and CDR2: MNHNY and SVGAGI (reference sequence). The ends were cut back, 4 bases at V and 3 bases at J, with 7 bases in the middle. The CDR3 sequence: CASSFGYYEQYF. The CDR3 DNA reads TGTGCCAGCAGTTTTGGGTACTACGAGCAGTACTTC.

For the CDR3, the DNA is TGTGCCAGCAACGGTGAGTTTTATAGCAATCAGCCCCAGCATTTT. Its protein product is CASNGEFYSNQPQHF. The J gene is TRBJ1-5, the V gene TRBV27; D gene ambiguous. V was pared by 7 bases and J by 0 bases, with 13 bases between. From germline, CDR1 is MNHEY and CDR2 SMNVEV (reference sequence). There are 15 residues in the CDR3.

The chain has TRBV18 and TRBJ2-5; D gene unclear. CDR3 length equals 14 residues. CDR1 KGHSH and CDR2 LQKENI come from the germline V gene. The V and J ends lost 0 bases and 3 bases respectively, with 8 bases between them. The CDR3 DNA follows: TGTGCCAGCTCACCACCGATAGGGAAAGAGACCCAGTACTTC. This sequence encodes CASSPPIGKETQYF.

This chain uses TRBV15 with TRBJ1-3; D uncertain. V was shortened by 7 bases and J by 4 bases, with 11 bases between the two germline ends. The CDR3 is 13 amino acids. CDR1 LNHNV and CDR2 YYDKDF come from the germline V gene (reference sequence). The CDR3 nucleotides are TGTGCCACCACCAGCAAAACGGGAAACACCATATATTTT. It specifies CATTSKTGNTIYF.

The V and J genes are TRBV5-6 and TRBJ2-3; possibly TRBD2 for D (5 bases). The CDR3 runs to 12 residues. Germline V gene sequence: CDR1 SGHDT, CDR2 YYEEEE. The germline V and J ends were trimmed by 0 bases and 7 bases, with 6 bases remaining between them. The CDR3 sequence: CASSLAGNTQYF. The CDR3 nucleotides are TGTGCCAGCAGCTTGGCCGGGAATACGCAGTATTTT.

The chain combines TRBV19 with TRBJ2-7; possible D gene TRBD2, 6 bases. V gave up 6 bases and J gave up 6 bases, with 21 bases separating them. From germline, CDR1 is LNHDA and CDR2 SQIVND (reference sequence). This CDR3 has 15 amino acids. CDR3 nucleotide sequence: TGTGCCAGTAGCAACTCGAGGGGCGGGGAAGGCGAGCAGTACTTC. Amino acid sequence: CASSNSRGGEGEQYF.

The chain has TRBV10-3 and TRBJ2-7; D is perhaps TRBD1 (6 bases). Germline CDR1 reads ENHRY; CDR2 reads SYGVKD. This CDR3 is built from 12 residues. Trimming left V 7 bases short and J 5 bases short, with 12 bases between. This chain's CDR3 is CAITGAHHEQYF. The CDR3 nucleotides are TGTGCCATCACAGGGGCGCATCACGAGCAGTACTTC.

V gene TRBV19 combines with J gene TRBJ1-5, with TRBD1 matching 7 bases. V gave up 5 bases and J gave up 5 bases; unmatched junction bases: 12. This CDR3 contains 16 residues. CDR1 is LNHDA and CDR2 is SQIVND in the germline V gene (reference sequence). The CDR3 DNA sequence: TGTGCCAGTAGTTCCTTAGACAGGGTGTGGCATCAGCCCCAGCATTTT. Residues: CASSSLDRVWHQPQHF.

The V gene is TRBV2, the J gene TRBJ2-3; 8 bases align to TRBD1. CDR1 is SNHLY, CDR2 FYNNEI, per germline. V dropped 7 bases and J dropped 3; count of bases not matched to a gene: 6. The CDR3 is made up of 14 amino acids. Here the CDR3 reads CASNLQGGTDTQYF. CDR3 DNA sequence: TGTGCCAGCAATCTACAGGGGGGAACAGATACGCAGTATTTT.

With respect to this clone: Given a much more abundant clone one base away, this may be a read error. The rearrangement joins TRBV6-5 to TRBJ1-2; D unresolved. The ends were cut back, 5 bases at V and 2 bases at J, with 3 bases in the middle. The CDR3 consists of 11 residues. Per the germline V gene, CDR1 is MNHEY and CDR2 is SVGAGI. The CDR3 sequence: CASSVNYGYTF. CDR3 DNA sequence: TGTGCCAGCAGTGTAAACTATGGCTACACCTTC.

The chain couples TRBV5-8 to TRBJ2-5, with TRBD1 matching over 9 bases. From germline, CDR1 is SGHTS and CDR2 YDEGEE. The CDR3 sequence is 16 residues long. V shed 4 bases and J 3 bases; nucleotides not matched to a gene: 10. CDR3 sequence (DNA): TGTGCCAGCAGCATGATCTGGGGACAGGGAAAAGAGACCCAGTACTTC. It translates to CASSMIWGQGKETQYF.